These 27 T cell receptor beta chains were sequenced from one sample in a study of blood T cell repertoires in COVID-19. Clones were read by immunoSEQ multiplex PCR, and TCRdb kept only the in-frame ones, dropping some. Among about 400,000 clones listed, 88% were seen once. What was sequenced was PBMCs or T cells enriched from blood (not recorded which). All receptors derive from a woman aged 40 to 55 with acute COVID-19.

The sample holds a few counts of this clone. The chain is built from TRBV20-1 and TRBJ2-7, with TRBD2 matching 9 bases. The CDR3 is 15 amino acids. With 3 bases clipped from V and 1 base from J, the junction kept 7 bases outside the gene matches. Per the germline V gene, CDR1 is DFQATT and CDR2 is SNEGSKA (reference sequence). The CDR3 sequence: CSASIGLAGSYEQYF. DNA for the CDR3: TGCAGTGCTAGTATCGGCCTAGCGGGGTCCTACGAGCAGTACTTC.

The rearrangement joins TRBV7-9 to TRBJ1-2, with TRBD1 as a possible D gene (6 bases). Trimming pared 5 bases from V and 4 bases from J, leaving 17 bases between. Germline-derived CDR1 and CDR2 are SEHNR and FQNEAQ (reference sequence). The CDR3 contains 15 residues. The CDR3 spells CASSPLQGTLYGYTF. For the CDR3, the DNA is TGTGCCAGCAGCCCGTTACAGGGTACGCTCTATGGCTACACCTTC.

The chain links TRBV10-3 to TRBJ1-3; D perhaps matches TRBD1 (6 bases). Germline loops: CDR1 ENHRY, CDR2 SYGVKD. V shed 0 bases and J shed 4 bases, with 13 bases lying between them. This CDR3 contains 16 residues. CDR3 in amino acids: CAISESGQKDGNTIYF. In DNA, the CDR3 is TGTGCCATCAGTGAGTCTGGACAGAAGGACGGAAACACCATATATTTT.

This sequence joins TRBV19 and TRBJ1-2; 8 bases map to TRBD1. CDR3 length: 14 residues. CDR1 and CDR2 (germline): LNHDA, SQIVND (reference sequence). The J segment lost 3 bases and the V segment lost 3 bases, leaving 3 bases of the junction unmatched. CDR3 in amino acids: CASSMTGEDYGYTF. CDR3 bases: TGTGCCAGTAGTATGACAGGGGAGGACTATGGCTACACCTTC.

This chain joins TRBV6-1 and TRBJ1-6; TRBD1 matches at 8 bases. After removal of 1 base from V and 0 bases from J, the junction contained 5 bases not matched to a gene. The length of the CDR3 is 18 residues. Germline V gene sequence: CDR1 MNHNS, CDR2 SASEGT. CDR3 sequence reads: CASSEGQGKSSYNSPLHF. CDR3 DNA: TGTGCCAGCAGTGAAGGACAGGGGAAAAGCTCCTATAATTCACCCCTCCACTTT.

V is TRBV9 and J is TRBJ2-1; the D is unclear. The CDR3 has 13 amino acids. V shed 4 bases and J shed 9 bases, with 14 bases lying between them. Germline loops: CDR1 SGDLS, CDR2 YYNGEE. CDR3 sequence (DNA): TGTGCCAGCAGCCCGCCGGTTGCAGGTGAGCAGTTCTTC. This codes for CASSPPVAGEQFF.

J is TRBJ1-5 and V is TRBV30; D is uncertain. V dropped 1 base and J dropped 4 bases, with 8 bases sitting between them. This CDR3 has 13 residues. CDR1 is GTSNPN, CDR2 SVGIG, per germline (reference sequence). CDR3 nucleotides: TGTGCCTGGAGTGATAGGGAGAATCAGCCCCAGCATTTT. It codes for CAWSDRENQPQHF.

This clone was found a few times. The V call is TRBV4-1, the J call TRBJ1-1; D ambiguous. Per the germline V gene, CDR1 is MGHRA and CDR2 is YSYEKL. Deletions cut 1 base from V and 1 base from J, with 4 bases between. There are 13 residues in the CDR3. DNA for the CDR3: TGCGCCAGCAGCCAAGGGGCGAACACTGAAGCTTTCTTT. The encoded protein is CASSQGANTEAFF.

The chain couples TRBV6-2 or TRBV6-3 to TRBJ2-7, with D perhaps matching TRBD2 (7 bases). Trimming took off 6 bases at V and 6 bases at J, with 18 bases between the two ends. Germline-derived CDR1 and CDR2 are MNHEY and SVGEGT. The CDR3 runs to 14 residues. In nucleotides, the CDR3 is TGTGCCAGCAGCCGATCGGGGGGCAACGGCGAGCAGTACTTC. This codes for CASSRSGGNGEQYF.

V gene TRBV5-1 combines with J gene TRBJ2-7; tentatively, D is TRBD1 (5 bases). Trimming shortened V by 0 bases and J by 3 bases, and 19 bases separated the two germline ends. Germline values: CDR1 SGHRS, CDR2 YFSETQ. There are 17 residues in the CDR3. The CDR3 loop reads CASSLEQGRRLNYEQYF. The CDR3 DNA reads TGCGCCAGCAGCTTGGAGCAGGGCAGGCGTTTGAACTACGAGCAGTACTTC.

The chain has TRBV6-6 and TRBJ2-7, with D possibly TRBD2 on 5 matching bases. Germline V gene data show CDR1 as MNHNY and CDR2 as SVGAGI (reference sequence). V lost 4 bases, J lost 5 bases, and 12 bases lay in between. The CDR3 length is 13 residues. CDR3 in amino acids: CASSSGLTNEQYF. The CDR3 coding sequence is TGTGCCAGCAGTTCCGGACTGACTAACGAGCAGTACTTC.

V and J are TRBV29-1 and TRBJ2-3; the match to TRBD2 covers 9 bases. CDR3 length: 15 residues. Looked up from germline, CDR1 is SQVTM and CDR2 is ANQGSEA. Trimming removed 2 bases from V and 4 bases from J; junction bases left unmatched: 7. The CDR3 is CSVERRGGLADTQYF. CDR3 DNA: TGCAGCGTTGAAAGGCGGGGGGGCCTAGCAGATACGCAGTATTTT.

The chain recombines TRBV3-1 (or the pseudogene TRBV3-2) with TRBJ2-1, with a possible D match to TRBD2 (6 bases). The CDR3 totals 13 residues. V lost 1 base and J 6 bases, leaving 7 bases between the germline ends. The germline CDR1 and CDR2 sequences are LGHDT and YNNKEL (reference sequence). As DNA, the CDR3 is TGTGCCAGCAGCCAAGTGCGGGGCAATGAGCAGTTCTTC. Protein product: CASSQVRGNEQFF.

The chain recombines TRBV11-2 with TRBJ1-3; D is possibly TRBD1 (5 bases). Trimming took 5 bases from V and 0 from J, leaving 11 bases between them. This CDR3 has 15 residues. From germline, CDR1 is SGHAT and CDR2 FQNNGV. The CDR3 here is CASSPRQSSGNTIYF. The CDR3, as DNA: TGTGCCAGCAGCCCCCGACAGAGCTCTGGAAACACCATATATTTT.

This chain joins TRBV5-1 and TRBJ2-5, with 7 bases that match TRBD1. V gave up 0 bases and J gave up 5 bases; unmatched junction bases: 7. The CDR3 covers 15 residues. Per germline, CDR1 SGHRS and CDR2 YFSETQ. The CDR3 region has the DNA TGCGCCAGCAGCTTGGAGTCAGGGGGTTGGGAGACCCAGTACTTC. This gives the protein CASSLESGGWETQYF.

The chain is built from TRBV5-1 and TRBJ2-1; 9 bases agree with TRBD1. CDR1 SGHRS and CDR2 YFSETQ come from the germline V gene. The CDR3 has 15 residues. With V trimmed by 5 bases and J by 4 bases, 7 bases remained unmatched. CDR3 loop: CASSRGTGSYNEQFF. DNA of the CDR3: TGCGCCAGCAGTCGAGGGACAGGGTCATACAATGAGCAGTTCTTC.

This chain links TRBV2 with TRBJ1-2; tentatively, D is TRBD1 (6 bases). The CDR3 is made up of 12 amino acids. The ends were cut back, 6 bases at V and 9 bases at J, with 14 bases in the middle. CDR1 is SNHLY, CDR2 FYNNEI, per germline. CDR3: CASRAQDSRYTF. CDR3 nucleotide sequence: TGTGCCAGCAGAGCCCAGGACAGCCGCTACACCTTC. Together with reference TRBV2 and TRBJ1-2, the CDR3 gives the full variable domain: EPEVTQTPSHQVTQMGQEVILRCVPISNHLYFYWYRQILGQKVEFLVSFYNNEISEKSEIFDDQFSVERPDGSNFTLKIRSTKLEDSAMYFCASRAQDSRYTFGSGTRLTVV.

V and J are TRBV30 and TRBJ1-3, with D unresolved. Germline V gene sequence: CDR1 GTSNPN, CDR2 SVGIG (reference sequence). V lost 2 bases and J 4 bases, leaving 15 bases between the germline ends. This CDR3 contains 15 residues. The CDR3 DNA reads TGTGCCTGGAGTAGGGTTGGACTCCCGGGAAACACCATATATTTT. Its protein product is CAWSRVGLPGNTIYF.

Worth noting for this clone: Distinct nucleotide sequences in the sample also encode this CDR3. This chain joins TRBV30 and TRBJ2-3, with a tentative D call TRBD2 (7 bases). From germline, CDR1 is GTSNPN and CDR2 SVGIG (reference sequence). The CDR3 is 14 amino acids. Deletions cut 2 bases from V and 3 bases from J, with 12 bases between. The CDR3 reads CAWSIGGGTDTQYF. The DNA of the CDR3 is TGTGCCTGGAGTATAGGGGGGGGAACAGATACGCAGTATTTT. The entire variable domain, with the rest obtained from reference TRBV30 and TRBJ2-3, is as follows: SQTIHQWPATLVQPVGSPLSLECTVEGTSNPNLYWYRQAAGRGLQLLFYSVGIGQISSEVPQNLSASRPQDRQFILSSKKLLLSDSGFYLCAWSIGGGTDTQYFGPGTRLTVL.

The chain couples TRBV5-6 to TRBJ1-5; weak D call: TRBD1 (6 bases). This CDR3 comprises 15 residues. V dropped 3 bases and J dropped 3 bases, with 13 bases sitting between them. Germline CDR1 SGHDT, CDR2 YYEEEE. CDR3 DNA sequence: TGTGCCAGCAGCTACGGGACAAGTAACAATCAGCCCCAGCATTTT. Its protein product is CASSYGTSNNQPQHF.

V usage is TRBV10-3 and J usage is TRBJ1-1; a weak D match, TRBD1 (5 bases). The germline CDR1 and CDR2 sequences are ENHRY and SYGVKD. The CDR3 is 13 residues long. V lost 5 bases to trimming and J lost 3 bases, with 10 bases between them. The DNA of the CDR3 is TGTGCCATCAGTAAAGGACAAGACACTGAAGCTTTCTTT. Protein sequence: CAISKGQDTEAFF.

The gene calls are TRBV19 and TRBJ2-7; weak D call: TRBD2 (5 bases). Trimming took 3 bases from V and 4 from J, leaving 16 bases between them. The CDR3 is 15 amino acids. Germline CDR1 LNHDA, CDR2 SQIVND (reference sequence). The CDR3: CASSMTGTDGYEQYF. In DNA, the CDR3 is TGTGCCAGTAGTATGACGGGAACGGACGGTTACGAGCAGTACTTC.

The chain recombines TRBV6-1 with TRBJ2-3, with 11 bases fitting TRBD2. Trimming at V came to 2 bases and at J to 2 bases, leaving 3 bases not matched to a gene. Looked up from germline, CDR1 is MNHNS and CDR2 is SASEGT. CDR3 size: 16 residues. CDR3 protein: CASSETSGGLTDTQYF. In DNA, the CDR3 is TGTGCCAGCAGTGAAACTAGCGGGGGCCTCACAGATACGCAGTATTTT.

For the CDR3, the DNA is TGTGCCAGCAGCGAACGACTTAACTATGGCTACACCTTC. Protein: CASSERLNYGYTF. The V gene is TRBV12-3 or TRBV12-4, the J gene TRBJ1-2; the D is unclear. CDR3 length equals 13 residues. V was cut by 6 bases and J by 1 base, with 9 bases left in between.

This clone was observed once. This rearrangement joins TRBV30 to TRBJ1-6, with 7 bases identical to TRBD1. Germline V lookup: CDR1 GTSNPN, CDR2 SVGIG (reference sequence). Germline trimming cut 3 bases from V and 7 bases from J; bases unmatched to any gene: 3. The CDR3 totals 13 residues. CDR3 region: CAWRDRNNSPLHF. For the CDR3, the DNA is TGTGCCTGGAGGGACAGGAACAATTCACCCCTCCACTTT.

This sequence joins TRBV27 and TRBJ1-1; 9 nucleotides match TRBD1. This CDR3 comprises 14 residues. J lost 6 bases, V lost 5 bases, and 7 bases had no gene match. Germline V gene data show CDR1 as MNHEY and CDR2 as SMNVEV (reference sequence). CDR3 region: CASSARDRVSEAFF. The CDR3 region has the DNA TGTGCCAGCAGTGCCCGGGACAGGGTCTCTGAAGCTTTCTTT.

This clone was observed at least ten times. The sample contains more than one DNA sequence encoding this CDR3. The chain couples TRBV3-1 (or the pseudogene TRBV3-2) to TRBJ2-1; 12 bases align to TRBD2. With 1 base clipped from V and 7 bases from J, the junction kept 8 bases outside the gene matches. Germline V gives CDR1 LGHDT, CDR2 YNNKEL (reference sequence). This CDR3 has 17 amino acids. This CDR3 is CASSQVALAGGRNEQFF. CDR3 nucleotides: TGTGCCAGCAGCCAAGTGGCACTAGCGGGGGGTAGGAATGAGCAGTTCTTC.